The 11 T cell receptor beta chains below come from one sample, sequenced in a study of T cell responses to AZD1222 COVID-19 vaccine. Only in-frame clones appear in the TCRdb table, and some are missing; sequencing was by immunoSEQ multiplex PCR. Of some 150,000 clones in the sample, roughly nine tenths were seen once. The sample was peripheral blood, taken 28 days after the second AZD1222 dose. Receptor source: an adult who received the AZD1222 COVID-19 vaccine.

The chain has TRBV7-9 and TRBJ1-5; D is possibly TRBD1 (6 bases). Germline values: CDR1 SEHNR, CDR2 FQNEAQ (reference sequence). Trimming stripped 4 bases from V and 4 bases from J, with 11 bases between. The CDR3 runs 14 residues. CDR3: CASSSSTGNQPQHF. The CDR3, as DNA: TGTGCCAGCAGCTCTAGTACAGGGAATCAGCCCCAGCATTTT.

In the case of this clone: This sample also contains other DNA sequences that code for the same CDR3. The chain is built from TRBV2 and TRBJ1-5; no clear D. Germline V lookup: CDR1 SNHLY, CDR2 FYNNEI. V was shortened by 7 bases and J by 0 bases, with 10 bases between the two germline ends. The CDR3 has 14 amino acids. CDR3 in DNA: TGTGCCAGCACAGGAGGGTATAGCAATCAGCCCCAGCATTTT. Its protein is CASTGGYSNQPQHF.

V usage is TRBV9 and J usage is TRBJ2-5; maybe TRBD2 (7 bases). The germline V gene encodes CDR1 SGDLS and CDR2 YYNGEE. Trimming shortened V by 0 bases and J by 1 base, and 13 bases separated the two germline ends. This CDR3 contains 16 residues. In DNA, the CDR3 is TGTGCCAGCAGCGTAGGACCCGGGGGGCCCCAAGAGACCCAGTACTTC. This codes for CASSVGPGGPQETQYF. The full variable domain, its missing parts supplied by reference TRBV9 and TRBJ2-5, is DSGVTQTPKHLITATGQRVTLRCSPRSGDLSVYWYQQSLDQGLQFLIQYYNGEERAKGNILERFSAQQFPDLHSELNLSSLELGDSALYFCASSVGPGGPQETQYFGPGTRLLVL.

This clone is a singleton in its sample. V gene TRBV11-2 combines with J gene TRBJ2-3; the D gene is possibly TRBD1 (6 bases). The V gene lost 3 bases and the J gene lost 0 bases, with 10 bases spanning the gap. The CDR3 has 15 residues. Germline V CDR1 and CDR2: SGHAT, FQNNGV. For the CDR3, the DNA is TGTGCCAGCAGCTTCTGGGGGCTCAGCACAGATACGCAGTATTTT. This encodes CASSFWGLSTDTQYF.

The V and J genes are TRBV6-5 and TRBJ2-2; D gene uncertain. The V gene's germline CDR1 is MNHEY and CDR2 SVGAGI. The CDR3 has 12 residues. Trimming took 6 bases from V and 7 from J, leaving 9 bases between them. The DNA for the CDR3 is TGTGCCAGCAGCCATATCGGCGGGGAGCTGTTTTTT. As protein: CASSHIGGELFF.

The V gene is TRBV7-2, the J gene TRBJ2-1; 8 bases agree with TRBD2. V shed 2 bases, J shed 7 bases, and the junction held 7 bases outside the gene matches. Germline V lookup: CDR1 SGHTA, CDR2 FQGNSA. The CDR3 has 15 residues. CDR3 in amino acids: CASSLNAGGINEQFF. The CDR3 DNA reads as TGTGCCAGCAGCTTAAACGCGGGAGGCATAAATGAGCAGTTCTTC. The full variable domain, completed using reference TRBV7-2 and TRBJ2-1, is GAGVSQSPSNKVTEKGKDVELRCDPISGHTALYWYRQSLGQGLEFLIYFQGNSAPDKSGLPSDRFSAERTGGSVSTLTIQRTQQEDSAVYLCASSLNAGGINEQFFGPGTRLTVL.

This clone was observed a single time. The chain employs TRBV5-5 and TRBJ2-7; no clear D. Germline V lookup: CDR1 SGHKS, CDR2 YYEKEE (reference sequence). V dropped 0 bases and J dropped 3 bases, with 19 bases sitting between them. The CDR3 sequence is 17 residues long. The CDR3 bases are TGTGCCAGCAGCTTGGACCACCGCGCGACAAAACTCTACGAGCAGTACTTC. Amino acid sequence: CASSLDHRATKLYEQYF.

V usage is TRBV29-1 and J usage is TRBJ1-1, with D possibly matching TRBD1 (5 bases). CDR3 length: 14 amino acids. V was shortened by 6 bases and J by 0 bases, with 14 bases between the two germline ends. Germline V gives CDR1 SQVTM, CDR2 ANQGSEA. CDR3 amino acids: CSVQGDGMNTEAFF. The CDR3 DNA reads TGCAGCGTCCAAGGGGATGGGATGAACACTGAAGCTTTCTTT.

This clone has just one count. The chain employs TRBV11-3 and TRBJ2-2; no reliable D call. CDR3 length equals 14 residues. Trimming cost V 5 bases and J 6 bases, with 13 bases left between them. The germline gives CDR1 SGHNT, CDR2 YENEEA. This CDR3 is CASSASFGAGELFF. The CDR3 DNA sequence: TGTGCCAGCAGCGCCTCGTTTGGGGCCGGGGAGCTGTTTTTT.

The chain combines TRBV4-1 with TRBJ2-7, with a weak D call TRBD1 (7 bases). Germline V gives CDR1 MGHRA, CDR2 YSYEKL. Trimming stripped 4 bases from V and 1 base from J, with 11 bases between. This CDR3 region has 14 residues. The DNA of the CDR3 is TGCGCCAGCAGCCCAGGGGGGAATTCCTACGAGCAGTACTTC. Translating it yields CASSPGGNSYEQYF.

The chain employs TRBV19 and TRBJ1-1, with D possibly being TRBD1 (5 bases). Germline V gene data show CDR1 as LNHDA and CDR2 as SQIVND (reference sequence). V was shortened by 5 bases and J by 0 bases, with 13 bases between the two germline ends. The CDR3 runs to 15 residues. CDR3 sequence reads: CASSAPIGVNTEAFF. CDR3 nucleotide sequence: TGTGCCAGTAGTGCCCCAATAGGGGTGAACACTGAAGCTTTCTTT.